This TCR beta chain derives from a study of blood T cell repertoires in COVID-19. Only in-frame clones appear in the TCRdb table, and some are missing; sequencing was by immunoSEQ multiplex PCR. The sample yields 350,000 to 500,000 clones, 88% seen once. The sequenced material came from PBMCs or T cells enriched from blood (not recorded which). The receptor comes from a woman under 30 who had been exposed to COVID-19.

CDR3 DNA: TGTGCCTGGAGTGTACAGGGGGCAGGGGTTGAGTACTTC. As protein: CAWSVQGAGVEYF. The J gene is TRBJ2-7, the V gene TRBV30, with 9 bases aligning to TRBD1. CDR1 and CDR2 (germline): GTSNPN, SVGIG (reference sequence). V dropped 0 bases and J dropped 11; count of bases not matched to a gene: 8. This CDR3 has 13 amino acids. The entire variable domain, with the rest obtained from reference TRBV30 and TRBJ2-7, is as follows: SQTIHQWPATLVQPVGSPLSLECTVEGTSNPNLYWYRQAAGRGLQLLFYSVGIGQISSEVPQNLSASRPQDRQFILSSKKLLLSDSGFYLCAWSVQGAGVEYFGPGTRLTVT.